The rows below give T cell receptor beta chains drawn from one sample of a study of tumor and adjacent non-tumor tissue in lung cancer. In TCRdb, the multiplex PCR reads were re-called with MiXCR into one record per CDR3 protein. Of under 150,000 distinct CDR3 sequences in the sample, around two thirds were seen once. Sequencing was done on a sample of lung tumor tissue. The receptors stem from a man aged 55-75 years with small cell lung cancer. Both conserved end residues are part of each CDR3. A D gene is named only where the DNA matches it firmly. The size of a clone is reported for some rows only, either as once, few or many, or as a class for expanded clones.

size: -; J: TRBJ2-7; V: TRBV12-3/TRBV12-4; D: -; DNA: TGTGCCAGCAGCACCGAGACAACCTACGAGCAGTACTTC; CDR3: CASSTETTYEQYF
size: -; J: TRBJ1-2; V: TRBV14; D: -; DNA: TGTGCCAGCAGCCAAGCTTATCAAGGGGGCTACACCTTC; CDR3: CASSQAYQGGYTF
size: -; J: TRBJ2-1; V: TRBV21-1; D: -; DNA: TGTGCCCTGACGGTTGGGGGGCGACGGCCGAGCTCCTACAATGAGCAGTTCTTC; CDR3: CALTVGGRRPSSYNEQFF
size: -; J: TRBJ1-6; V: TRBV6-1; D: -; DNA: TGTGCTAGCAGGTCCACGGGCGATTCACCCCTCCGCTTT; CDR3: CASRSTGDSPLRF
size: -; J: TRBJ2-5; V: TRBV6-6; D: -; DNA: TGTACTAGCAGTTCCCAGGTTGGACAAGAGACCCAGTACTTC; CDR3: CTSSSQVGQETQYF
size: -; J: TRBJ2-1; V: TRBV6-5; D: TRBD2; DNA: TGTGCCAGCAGGTCCGGGACTAGCGGATACAATGAGCAGTTCTTC; CDR3: CASRSGTSGYNEQFF
size: -; J: TRBJ2-7; V: TRBV7-9; D: -; DNA: TGTGCCAGCAGCCAGGGCAGGCTACCCTACGAGCAATACTTC; CDR3: CASSQGRLPYEQYF
size: -; J: TRBJ2-1; V: TRBV11-2; D: TRBD1; DNA: TGTGCCAGCAGCGACCCCATCCGGGACAGGGGGTTTGGGGAGCAGTCCTTC; CDR3: CASSDPIRDRGFGEQSF
size: -; J: TRBJ1-2; V: TRBV20-1; D: -; DNA: TGCAGTGCTAGGATGACGGTCGATGGCTACACCTTC; CDR3: CSARMTVDGYTF
size: many; J: TRBJ1-2; V: TRBV20-1; D: -; DNA: TGCAGTGCCCTAAAAAGCTATGGCTACACCTTC; CDR3: CSALKSYGYTF
size: -; J: TRBJ1-2; V: TRBV6-2/TRBV6-3; D: -; DNA: TGTGTCAGCAGTTACTCGAGGACAGTGGTGGACTATGGCTACACCTTC; CDR3: CVSSYSRTVVDYGYTF
size: -; J: TRBJ2-5; V: TRBV7-8; D: TRBD2; DNA: TGTGCCAGCACCCGCCCCCCCAGCGGGGCCCAAACCCAGTACTTC; CDR3: CASTRPPSGAQTQYF
size: -; J: TRBJ2-2; V: TRBV20-1; D: -; DNA: TGCAGTGCTAGAGGGTCCCCAGGTGGGGGCACCGGGGAGCTGTCTTTT; CDR3: CSARGSPGGGTGELSF
size: -; J: TRBJ2-5; V: TRBV12-3/TRBV12-4; D: TRBD2; DNA: TGTGCCAGCAGTTGGACTAGCGGGAGTCATCAAGAGACCCAGTACTTC; CDR3: CASSWTSGSHQETQYF
size: -; J: TRBJ1-1; V: TRBV29-1; D: -; DNA: TGCGGCGGTATGTTCGGCCAGAACACTGTAGCTTTCTTT; CDR3: CGGMFGQNTVAFF
size: medium-sized; J: TRBJ2-1; V: TRBV11-2; D: TRBD1; DNA: TGTGCCAGCAGCTCTTCCTCAACAGGGGACCCTAAGCAGTTCTTC; CDR3: CASSSSSTGDPKQFF
size: -; J: TRBJ1-2; V: TRBV10-3; D: -; DNA: TGTACCATCAGTGACTCGGACCGCAGGGGTGATGACTACACCTTC; CDR3: CTISDSDRRGDDYTF
size: few; J: TRBJ1-2; V: TRBV5-1; D: -; DNA: TGCGCCAGCAGCTTGGGGCAGGGTATCGCTGGCTACACCTTC; CDR3: CASSLGQGIAGYTF
size: few; J: TRBJ1-5; V: TRBV28; D: -; DNA: TGTGCCAGCAGAAGAGGGATTGTCAATCAGTCCCAGCATTTT; CDR3: CASRRGIVNQSQHF
size: -; J: TRBJ1-3; V: TRBV5-1; D: TRBD1; DNA: TGCGCCAGCAGCGACAGGGGGAAGTATGAAAACACCATATATTTT; CDR3: CASSDRGKYENTIYF
size: -; J: TRBJ2-7; V: TRBV12-3/TRBV12-4; D: -; DNA: TGTACCAGCAGCGGACTCCCCTACGAGCAGTACTTC; CDR3: CTSSGLPYEQYF
size: -; J: TRBJ2-1; V: TRBV6-6; D: TRBD2; DNA: TGTGCCAGCTCGGAATTAGCGGGAGGTGGCAATGAGCAGTTCTTC; CDR3: CASSELAGGGNEQFF
size: -; J: TRBJ1-4; V: TRBV12-3/TRBV12-4; D: -; DNA: TGTGCCAGCAGCCCCGACGGCGAAAAACTGTTTTTT; CDR3: CASSPDGEKLFF
size: -; J: TRBJ2-2; V: TRBV6-1; D: -; DNA: TGTGCCAGCAGTGAAGCGGGCCCCATGAACACCGGGGAGCTGTTTTTT; CDR3: CASSEAGPMNTGELFF
size: -; J: TRBJ1-2; V: TRBV4-1; D: TRBD1; DNA: TGTGCCAGCAACCCAGGAGGACAGGGGGCGGGCGGCTACACCTTC; CDR3: CASNPGGQGAGGYTF
size: once; J: TRBJ2-2; V: TRBV6-1; D: -; DNA: TGTGCCAGCATCCTCGAATCCACCGGGGAGCTGTTTTTT; CDR3: CASILESTGELFF
size: -; J: TRBJ1-5; V: TRBV2; D: -; DNA: TGTGCCAGCAGTTTGCAGGCTACTCGCAATCAGCCCCAGCATTTT; CDR3: CASSLQATRNQPQHF
size: -; J: TRBJ2-5; V: TRBV11-2; D: TRBD1; DNA: TGTGCCAGCAGCTTGAACAGGGGGGAGACCCAGTACTTC; CDR3: CASSLNRGETQYF
size: -; J: TRBJ1-1; V: TRBV6-1; D: -; DNA: TGTGCGAGCACCCATAGGGGGGTTTGGTGCACTGAAGCTTTCTTT; CDR3: CASTHRGVWCTEAFF
size: -; J: TRBJ2-3; V: TRBV12-3/TRBV12-4; D: TRBD2; DNA: TGTGCCAGTAGTGCTAACGGGAGGTTGACAGATACGCAGTATTTT; CDR3: CASSANGRLTDTQYF
size: -; J: TRBJ2-4; V: TRBV12-3/TRBV12-4; D: -; DNA: TGTGTCAGCAGTTTACACACCTACGGCATTCAGTACTTC; CDR3: CVSSLHTYGIQYF
size: -; J: TRBJ2-5; V: TRBV20-1; D: TRBD2; DNA: TGCAGTGCTTCGAGCGGGAGGGAAGAGGCCCAGTACTTC; CDR3: CSASSGREEAQYF
size: -; J: TRBJ2-3; V: TRBV11-2; D: -; DNA: TGTGCCAGCAGCTTGTCAGGGAGCACAAATACGCAGTATTTT; CDR3: CASSLSGSTNTQYF
size: -; J: TRBJ1-1; V: TRBV11-3; D: -; DNA: TGTGCCAGCAGTAGTGGGGGGGGCACTGAAGCTTTCTTT; CDR3: CASSSGGGTEAFF
size: -; J: TRBJ1-1; V: TRBV20-1; D: -; DNA: TGCAATGCCACGGGACACTGCACAGAAGCTTTCTTT; CDR3: CNATGHCTEAFF
size: few; J: TRBJ2-1; V: TRBV4-2; D: TRBD2; DNA: TGTGCCAGCAGCCAAGAAAGCGGGAGAGATCGGATTTACAATGAGCAGTTCTTC; CDR3: CASSQESGRDRIYNEQFF
size: few; J: TRBJ2-1; V: TRBV20-1; D: -; DNA: TGCAGTGCCACCCCAGGAGGGGTCTACAATGCGCAGTTCTTC; CDR3: CSATPGGVYNAQFF
size: -; J: TRBJ2-1; V: TRBV29-1; D: -; DNA: TGCAGCGTTGAAAGGGTCGGGCCACGGATCTTT; CDR3: CSVERVGPRIF
size: -; J: TRBJ1-3; V: TRBV5-1; D: -; DNA: TGCATCAGCAGCTTGGGAAGAAACACCATATATTTT; CDR3: CISSLGRNTIYF
size: many; J: TRBJ2-2; V: TRBV13; D: -; DNA: TGTGCCAGCAGCTTGGACAGAGGCACCGGGGAGCTGTTTTTT; CDR3: CASSLDRGTGELFF
size: -; J: TRBJ2-2; V: TRBV29-1; D: TRBD1; DNA: TGCAGCGTCTCAGGGGGCGGCGACACCGGGGGACTGTTTTTT; CDR3: CSVSGGGDTGGLFF
size: -; J: TRBJ2-4; V: TRBV20-1; D: -; DNA: TGCAGTGCTATCCAGTGTCTCAGGATGGAAAACATTCAGTATTTC; CDR3: CSAIQCLRMENIQYF
size: many; J: TRBJ2-7; V: TRBV6-5; D: TRBD1; DNA: TGTGCCAGCAGTTACTCGACAGGGCTAGGATACGAGCAGTACTTC; CDR3: CASSYSTGLGYEQYF
size: -; J: TRBJ2-3; V: TRBV20-1; D: TRBD2; DNA: TGCAGTGCTACCGGGACTAGCAGGAGGGGTCTAACGGATACGCAGTATTTT; CDR3: CSATGTSRRGLTDTQYF
size: -; J: TRBJ1-1; V: TRBV11-3; D: -; DNA: TGTACAAGCGGTTCATCGGGGACTGAAGCTTTCTTT; CDR3: CTSGSSGTEAFF
size: -; J: TRBJ1-1; V: TRBV29-1; D: -; DNA: TGCAGCGCAACCGCAGGGTTTTTCAATGAAGCTTTCTTT; CDR3: CSATAGFFNEAFF